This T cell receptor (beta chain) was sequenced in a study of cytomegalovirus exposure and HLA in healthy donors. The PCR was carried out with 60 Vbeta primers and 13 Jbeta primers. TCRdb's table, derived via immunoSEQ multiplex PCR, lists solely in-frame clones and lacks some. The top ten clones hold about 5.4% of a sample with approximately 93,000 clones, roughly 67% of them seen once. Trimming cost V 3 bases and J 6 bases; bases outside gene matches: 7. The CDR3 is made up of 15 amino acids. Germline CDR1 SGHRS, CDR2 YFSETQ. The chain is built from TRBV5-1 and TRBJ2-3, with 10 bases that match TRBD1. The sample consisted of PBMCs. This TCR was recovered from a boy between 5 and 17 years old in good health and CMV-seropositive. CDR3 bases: TGCGCCAGCAGCTCTACCGGGACAGGGGCGGATACGCAGTATTTT. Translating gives CASSSTGTGADTQYF. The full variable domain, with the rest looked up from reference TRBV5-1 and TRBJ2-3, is KAGVTQTPRYLIKTRGQQVTLSCSPISGHRSVSWYQQTPGQGLQFLFEYFSETQRNKGNFPGRFSGRQFSNSRSEMNVSTLELGDSALYLCASSSTGTGADTQYFGPGTRLTVL.